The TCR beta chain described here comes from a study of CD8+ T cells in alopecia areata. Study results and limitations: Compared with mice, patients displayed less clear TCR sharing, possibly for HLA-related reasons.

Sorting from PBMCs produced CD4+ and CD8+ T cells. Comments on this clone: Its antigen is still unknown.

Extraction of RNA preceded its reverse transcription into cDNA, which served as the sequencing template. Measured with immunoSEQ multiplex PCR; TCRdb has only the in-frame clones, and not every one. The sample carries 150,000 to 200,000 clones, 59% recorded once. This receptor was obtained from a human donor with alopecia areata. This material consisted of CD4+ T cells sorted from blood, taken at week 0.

Written as DNA, the CDR3 is TGCAGCGCTAAGACCGATAGAAGCACAGATACGCAGTATTTT. Translation: CSAKTDRSTDTQYF. The gene calls are TRBV29-1 and TRBJ2-3; unclear D gene. The CDR3 covers 14 residues. From germline, CDR1 is SQVTM and CDR2 ANQGSEA. The germline V and J ends were trimmed by 7 bases and 0 bases, with 14 bases remaining between them.